This entry features one T cell receptor (beta chain) sequence. This record belongs to a study of OX40 agonist ivuxolimab in advanced cancers. Here immunoSEQ multiplex PCR was the method, and the copy in TCRdb shows in-frame clones only, minus some. The sample includes about 90,000 clones, about 89% seen only once; the top ten take approximately 9.3%. V was trimmed by 4 bases and J by 3 bases, leaving 15 bases between them. Germline V gene data show CDR1 as MGHRA and CDR2 as YSYEKL. This CDR3 contains 15 residues. The source material was CD4+ or CD8+ T cells sorted from blood, sampled in a trial of the OX40 agonist ivuxolimab. The receptor's source is an adult with an advanced solid tumor such as melanoma, head and neck, liver or kidney cancer. The rearrangement uses TRBV4-1 and TRBJ1-2; tentative D call: TRBD1 (6 bases). CDR3 in DNA: TGCGCCAGCAGCCGAGTGCGGGGGGGCGACTATGGCTACACCTTC. Translated, it gives CASSRVRGGDYGYTF.